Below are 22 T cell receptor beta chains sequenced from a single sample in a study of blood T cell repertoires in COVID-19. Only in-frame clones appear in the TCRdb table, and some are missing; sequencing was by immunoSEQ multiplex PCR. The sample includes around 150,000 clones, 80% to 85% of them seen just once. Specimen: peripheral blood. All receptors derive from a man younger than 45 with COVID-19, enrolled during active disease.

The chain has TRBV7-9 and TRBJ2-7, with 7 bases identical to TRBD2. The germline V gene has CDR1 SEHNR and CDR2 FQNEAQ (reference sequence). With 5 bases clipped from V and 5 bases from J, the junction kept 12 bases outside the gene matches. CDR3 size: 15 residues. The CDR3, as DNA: TGTGCCAGCAGCCCGTCGGGGGAGGGCCTAGACGAGCAGTACTTC. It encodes CASSPSGEGLDEQYF. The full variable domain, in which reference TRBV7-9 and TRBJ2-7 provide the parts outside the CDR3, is DTGVSQNPRHKITKRGQNVTFRCDPISEHNRLYWYRQTLGQGPEFLTYFQNEAQLEKSRLLSDRFSAERPKGSFSTLEIQRTEQGDSAMYLCASSPSGEGLDEQYFGPGTRLTVT.

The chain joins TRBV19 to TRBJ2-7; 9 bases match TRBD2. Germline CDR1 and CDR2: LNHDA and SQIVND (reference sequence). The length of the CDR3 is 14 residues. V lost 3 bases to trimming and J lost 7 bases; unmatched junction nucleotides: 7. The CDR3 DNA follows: TGTGCCAGTAGTATGTTAGCGGGAGTGCGGGAGCAGTACTTC. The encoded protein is CASSMLAGVREQYF.

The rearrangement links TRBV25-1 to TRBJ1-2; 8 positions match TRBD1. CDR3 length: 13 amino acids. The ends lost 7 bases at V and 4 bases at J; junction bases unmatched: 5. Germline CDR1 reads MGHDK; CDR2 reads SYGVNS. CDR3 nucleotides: TGTGCCAGCACCGGGGACAGGACCTATGGCTACACCTTC. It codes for CASTGDRTYGYTF.

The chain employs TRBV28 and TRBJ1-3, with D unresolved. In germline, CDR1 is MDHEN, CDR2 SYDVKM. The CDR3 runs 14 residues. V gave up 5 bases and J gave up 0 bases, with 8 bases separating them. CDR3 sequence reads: CASSPVYSGNTIYF. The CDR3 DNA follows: TGTGCCAGCAGTCCTGTATACTCTGGAAACACCATATATTTT.

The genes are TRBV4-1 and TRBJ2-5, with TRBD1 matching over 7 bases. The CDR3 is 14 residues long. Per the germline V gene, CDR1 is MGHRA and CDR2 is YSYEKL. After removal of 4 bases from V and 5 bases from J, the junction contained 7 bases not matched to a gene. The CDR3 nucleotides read TGCGCCAGCAGCCTCCGAAGGGGGCTGGAGACCCAGTACTTC. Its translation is CASSLRRGLETQYF.

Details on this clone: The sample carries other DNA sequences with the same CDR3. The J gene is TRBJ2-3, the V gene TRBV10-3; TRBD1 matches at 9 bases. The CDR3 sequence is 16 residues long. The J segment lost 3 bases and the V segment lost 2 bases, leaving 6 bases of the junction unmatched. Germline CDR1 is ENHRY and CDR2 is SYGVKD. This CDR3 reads CAISEGDRGLTDTQYF. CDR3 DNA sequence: TGTGCCATCAGTGAGGGAGACAGGGGGTTGACAGATACGCAGTATTTT.

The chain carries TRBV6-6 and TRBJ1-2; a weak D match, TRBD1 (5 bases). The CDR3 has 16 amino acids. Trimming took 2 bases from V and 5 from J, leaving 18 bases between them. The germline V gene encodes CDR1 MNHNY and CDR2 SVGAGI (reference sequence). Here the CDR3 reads CASSYGQGATIYGYTF. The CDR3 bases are TGTGCCAGCAGTTACGGGCAGGGCGCGACCATTTATGGCTACACCTTC.

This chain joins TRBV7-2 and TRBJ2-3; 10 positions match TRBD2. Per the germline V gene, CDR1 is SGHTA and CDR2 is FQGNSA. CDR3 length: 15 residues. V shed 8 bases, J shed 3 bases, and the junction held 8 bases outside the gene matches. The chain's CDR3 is CASQLAAGGTDTQYF. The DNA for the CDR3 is TGTGCCAGCCAGCTTGCAGCGGGAGGGACAGATACGCAGTATTTT.

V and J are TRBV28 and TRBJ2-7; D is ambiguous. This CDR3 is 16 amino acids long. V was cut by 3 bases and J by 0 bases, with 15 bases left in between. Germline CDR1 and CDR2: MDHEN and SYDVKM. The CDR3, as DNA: TGTGCCAGCAGTTTTACCCAGCGCCTACACTCCTACGAGCAGTACTTC. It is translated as CASSFTQRLHSYEQYF.

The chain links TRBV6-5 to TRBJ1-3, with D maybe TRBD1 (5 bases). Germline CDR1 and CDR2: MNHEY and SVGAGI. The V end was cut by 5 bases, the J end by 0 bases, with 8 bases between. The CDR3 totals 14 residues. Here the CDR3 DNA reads TGTGCCAGCAGTCGGCAGGGCTCTGGAAACACCATATATTTT. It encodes CASSRQGSGNTIYF.

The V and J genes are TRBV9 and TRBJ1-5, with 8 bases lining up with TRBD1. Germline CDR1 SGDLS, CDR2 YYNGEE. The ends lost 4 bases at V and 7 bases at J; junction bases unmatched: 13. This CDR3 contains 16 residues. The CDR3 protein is CASSSGPDRGRQPQHF. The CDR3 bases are TGTGCCAGCAGCTCGGGCCCCGACAGGGGAAGACAGCCCCAGCATTTT.

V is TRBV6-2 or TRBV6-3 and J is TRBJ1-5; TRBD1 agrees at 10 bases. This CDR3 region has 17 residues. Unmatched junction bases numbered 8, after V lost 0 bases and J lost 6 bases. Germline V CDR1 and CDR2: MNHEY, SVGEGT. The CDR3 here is CASSYSIGTGVGQPQHF. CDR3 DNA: TGTGCCAGCAGTTACTCAATCGGGACAGGGGTCGGTCAGCCCCAGCATTTT.

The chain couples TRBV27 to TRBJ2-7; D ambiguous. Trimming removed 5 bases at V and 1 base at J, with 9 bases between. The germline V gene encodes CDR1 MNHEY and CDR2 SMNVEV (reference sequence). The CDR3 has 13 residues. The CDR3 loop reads CASSRRQSYEQYF. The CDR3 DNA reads TGTGCCAGCAGTCGGCGGCAGTCCTACGAGCAGTACTTC.

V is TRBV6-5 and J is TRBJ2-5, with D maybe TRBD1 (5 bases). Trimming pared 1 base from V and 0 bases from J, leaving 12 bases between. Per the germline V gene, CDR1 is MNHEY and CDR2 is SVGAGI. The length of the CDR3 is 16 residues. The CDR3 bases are TGTGCCAGCAGTTACTTTCAAGAACAGGACCAAGAGACCCAGTACTTC. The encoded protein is CASSYFQEQDQETQYF.

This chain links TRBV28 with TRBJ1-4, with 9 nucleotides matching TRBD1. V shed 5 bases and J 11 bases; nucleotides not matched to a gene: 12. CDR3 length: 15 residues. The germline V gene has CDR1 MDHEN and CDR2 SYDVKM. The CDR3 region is CASSIQGTGTWKLFF. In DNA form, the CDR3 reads TGTGCCAGCAGTATCCAAGGGACAGGGACATGGAAACTGTTTTTT. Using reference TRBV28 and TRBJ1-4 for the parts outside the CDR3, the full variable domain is DVKVTQSSRYLVKRTGEKVFLECVQDMDHENMFWYRQDPGLGLRLIYFSYDVKMKEKGDIPEGYSVSREKKERFSLILESASTNQTSMYLCASSIQGTGTWKLFFGSGTQLSVL.

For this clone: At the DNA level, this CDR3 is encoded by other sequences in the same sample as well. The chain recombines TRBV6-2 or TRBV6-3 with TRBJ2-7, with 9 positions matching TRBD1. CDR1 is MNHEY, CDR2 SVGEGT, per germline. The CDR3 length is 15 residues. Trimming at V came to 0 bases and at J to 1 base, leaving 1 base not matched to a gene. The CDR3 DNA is TGTGCCAGCAGTTACTCGACAGGGGGTTCCTACGAGCAGTACTTC. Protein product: CASSYSTGGSYEQYF.

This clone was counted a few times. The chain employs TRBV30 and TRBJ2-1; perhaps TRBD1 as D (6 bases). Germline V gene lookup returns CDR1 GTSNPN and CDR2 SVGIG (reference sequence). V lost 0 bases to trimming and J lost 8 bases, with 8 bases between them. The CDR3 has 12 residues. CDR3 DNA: TGTGCCTGGAGTGTACAGGGCCATGAGCAGTTCTTC. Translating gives CAWSVQGHEQFF.

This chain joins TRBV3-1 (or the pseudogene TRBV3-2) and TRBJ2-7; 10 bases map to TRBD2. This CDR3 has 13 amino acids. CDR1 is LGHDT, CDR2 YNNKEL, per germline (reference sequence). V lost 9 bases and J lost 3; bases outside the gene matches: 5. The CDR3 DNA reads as TGTGCCAGTAAAGCGGGAGGGGTCTACGAGCAGTACTTC. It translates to CASKAGGVYEQYF.

The CDR3 here is CASSLQGRQGLGNTIYF. The CDR3, as DNA: TGTGCCAGCAGTTTACAAGGAAGACAGGGCCTCGGGAACACCATATATTTT. This rearrangement joins TRBV28 to TRBJ1-3; 7 bases are a match to TRBD1. Unmatched junction bases numbered 14, after V lost 2 bases and J lost 7 bases. From germline, CDR1 is MDHEN and CDR2 SYDVKM. The CDR3 runs to 17 residues.

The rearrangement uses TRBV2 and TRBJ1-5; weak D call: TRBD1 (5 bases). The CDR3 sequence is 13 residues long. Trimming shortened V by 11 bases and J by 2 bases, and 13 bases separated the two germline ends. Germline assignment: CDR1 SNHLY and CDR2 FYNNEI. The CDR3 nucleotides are TGTGCCTCAACTCAGGGCGGCAATCAGCCCCAGCATTTT. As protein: CASTQGGNQPQHF.

CDR3 bases: TGTGCCAGTAGTCCCCCCGCCTACAGGATAAACACTGAAGCTTTCTTT. Protein sequence: CASSPPAYRINTEAFF. The chain combines TRBV19 with TRBJ1-1; maybe TRBD1 (5 bases). There are 16 residues in the CDR3. V lost 5 bases and J 2 bases, leaving 18 bases between the germline ends. Germline lookup yields CDR1 LNHDA and CDR2 SQIVND (reference sequence). The full variable domain, rest sourced from reference TRBV19 and TRBJ1-1, is DGGITQSPKYLFRKEGQNVTLSCEQNLNHDAMYWYRQDPGQGLRLIYYSQIVNDFQKGDIAEGYSVSREKKESFPLTVTSAQKNPTAFYLCASSPPAYRINTEAFFGQGTRLTVV.

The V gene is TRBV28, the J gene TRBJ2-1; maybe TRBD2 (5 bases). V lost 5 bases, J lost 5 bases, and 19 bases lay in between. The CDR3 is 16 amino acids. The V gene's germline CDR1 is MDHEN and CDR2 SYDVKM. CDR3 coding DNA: TGTGCCAGCAGTGTCCGAGGGAGACCGGCGGACAATGAGCAGTTCTTC. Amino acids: CASSVRGRPADNEQFF. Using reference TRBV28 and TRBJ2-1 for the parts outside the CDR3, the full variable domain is DVKVTQSSRYLVKRTGEKVFLECVQDMDHENMFWYRQDPGLGLRLIYFSYDVKMKEKGDIPEGYSVSREKKERFSLILESASTNQTSMYLCASSVRGRPADNEQFFGPGTRLTVL.